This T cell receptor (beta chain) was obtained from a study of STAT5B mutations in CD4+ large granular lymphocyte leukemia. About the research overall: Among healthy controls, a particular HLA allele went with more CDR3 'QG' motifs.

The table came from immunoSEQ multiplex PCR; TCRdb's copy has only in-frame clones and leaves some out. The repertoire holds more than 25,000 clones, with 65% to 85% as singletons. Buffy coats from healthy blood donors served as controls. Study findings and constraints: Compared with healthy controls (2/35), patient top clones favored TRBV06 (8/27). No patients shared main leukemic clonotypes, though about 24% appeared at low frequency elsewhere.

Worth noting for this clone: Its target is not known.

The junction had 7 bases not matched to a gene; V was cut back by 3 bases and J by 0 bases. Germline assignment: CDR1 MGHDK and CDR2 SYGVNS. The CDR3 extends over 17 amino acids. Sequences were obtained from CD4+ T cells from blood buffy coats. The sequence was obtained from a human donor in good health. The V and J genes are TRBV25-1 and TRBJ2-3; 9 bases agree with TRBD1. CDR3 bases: TGTGCCAGCAGTGACTCAGACAGGGGGTTGAGCACAGATACGCAGTATTTT. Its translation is CASSDSDRGLSTDTQYF.